The subject of this entry is one T cell receptor beta chain. These data originate in a study of CD8 T cells in Susac syndrome. With random hexamers, reverse transcription was performed on roughly 0.5 to 1 ug of RNA. Each CDR3 protein gets one entry after TCRdb re-called the immunoSEQ multiplex PCR reads with MiXCR. This table holds about 250,000 distinct CDR3 sequences, roughly 93% found once. The germline gives CDR1 SGHDT, CDR2 YYEEEE. The CDR3 totals 16 residues. V gave up 4 bases and J gave up 3 bases; unmatched junction bases: 10. V gene TRBV5-6 combines with J gene TRBJ2-3; 8 bases match TRBD1. This clonotype was sampled from a human donor with multiple sclerosis. The specimen sequenced was CD4+ T cells from PBMCs. CDR3 DNA: TGTGCCAGCAGCCGAGCCGGGACAGGCTCTACAGATACGCAGTATTTT. It codes for CASSRAGTGSTDTQYF.